The entry below gives a single T cell receptor beta chain sequence along with its context. Its antigen is unknown. The CDR3 totals 15 residues. Germline CDR1 and CDR2: MNHEY and SVGEGT. With 6 bases clipped from V and 3 bases from J, the junction kept 7 bases outside the gene matches. These data belong to a study of T cell responses to AZD1222 COVID-19 vaccine. Study-level points and caveats: The donor cohort was predominantly white British with a female majority, and clonal diversity may have been underestimated. The study identified only six AZD1222 recipients as seropositive at baseline. Only after the peak T cell response were repertoires sampled. Spike-specific TCR breadth and depth grew following two AZD1222 doses.

The data were produced by immunoSEQ multiplex PCR, yet TCRdb's version contains in-frame clones alone and is incomplete. The sample contains 100,000 to 150,000 clones, roughly 89% of which appear only once. This clonotype was sampled from an adult in good health. This rearrangement joins TRBV6-2 or TRBV6-3 to TRBJ2-3, with TRBD1 matching 9 bases. Sequenced material: peripheral blood, taken on day 0 of AZD1222 vaccination. The DNA of the CDR3 is TGTGCCAGCAGCCACGGACAGGGGATTACAGATACGCAGTATTTT. It codes for CASSHGQGITDTQYF.